The clone carrying this T cell receptor beta chain was seen a few times. The table came from immunoSEQ multiplex PCR; TCRdb's copy has only in-frame clones and leaves some out. In the table there are thousands of clones, 80% to 95% of which are singletons. Time point of the sample: newly diagnosed, previously untreated cHL patient sample. Isolated CD8+ T cells were derived from thawed PBMCs through magnetic negative selection. This sample is drawn from a study of PD-1 blockade in classical Hodgkin lymphoma. There are 14 residues in the CDR3. The V gene lost 1 base and the J gene lost 2 bases, with 8 bases spanning the gap. CDR1 is SEHNR, CDR2 FQNEAQ, per germline (reference sequence).

This chain links TRBV7-9 with TRBJ1-2; no clear D. This receptor was taken from a human donor with classical Hodgkin lymphoma. Sequencing was done on a sample of CD8+ T cells from blood. CDR3 nucleotides: TGTGCCAGCAGCTTAGGAGCAGCCAACTATGGCTACACCTTC. It encodes CASSLGAANYGYTF.